A selection of T cell receptor beta chains follows, all from one sample in a study of blood T cells in healthy people across ages. TCRdb ran MiXCR on the 5' RACE reads and lists one entry per CDR3 protein. The repertoire consists of 800,000 to 950,000 distinct CDR3 sequences, with 45% to 50% occurring once and the leading ten covering roughly 12%. Input material: blood. The receptors were gathered from a man aged 25-45 years in good health. Each CDR3 is given with its conserved first and last residue. The order of the fields is V gene, clone size, J gene, D gene, CDR3 protein, CDR3 DNA. The D gene is left open where the match is weak. The size of a clone is reported for some rows only, either as once, few or many, or as a class for expanded clones.

>TRBV20-1|few|TRBJ1-5|TRBD1
CSAPKSDRGSNQPQHF
TGCAGTGCTCCTAAAAGCGACAGGGGTAGCAATCAGCCCCAGCATTTT
>TRBV20-1|-|TRBJ2-5|TRBD2
CSARLAGETQYF
TGCAGTGCTCGGCTAGCGGGAGAGACCCAGTACTTC
>TRBV6-2/TRBV6-3|-|TRBJ1-1|-
CASRRQESNTEAFF
TGTGCCAGCAGGAGACAGGAATCGAACACTGAAGCTTTCTTT
>TRBV30|-|TRBJ1-4|-
CAWSVGLSEKLFF
TGTGCCTGGAGTGTCGGACTCAGCGAAAAACTGTTTTTT
>TRBV5-6|-|TRBJ2-3|-
CASTRDIRTDTQYF
TGTGCCAGCACCAGGGACATACGCACAGATACGCAGTATTTT
>TRBV12-3/TRBV12-4|-|TRBJ1-1|TRBD1
CASTRDRVWTEAFF
TGTGCCAGCACCCGGGACAGGGTTTGGACTGAAGCTTTCTTT
>TRBV20-1|few|TRBJ2-1|TRBD2
CSGRLAAYNEQFF
TGCAGTGGGCGGCTAGCGGCATACAATGAGCAGTTCTTC
>TRBV9|many|TRBJ2-4|-
CASSVGTPSNIQYF
TGTGCCAGCAGCGTAGGGACCCCTTCGAACATTCAGTACTTC
>TRBV18|-|TRBJ1-4|-
CASSPDTLGKLFF
TGTGCCAGCTCACCGGACACACTAGGAAAACTGTTTTTT
>TRBV20-1|few|TRBJ1-5|-
CSASGRGGQPQHF
TGCAGTGCTAGTGGCAGGGGCGGTCAGCCCCAGCATTTT
>TRBV6-1|-|TRBJ2-2|-
CATTLVTGELFF
TGTGCCACTACATTAGTAACCGGGGAGCTGTTTTTT
>TRBV29-1|-|TRBJ1-2|-
CSGVGWDYGYTF
TGCAGCGGGGTGGGCTGGGACTATGGCTACACCTTC
>TRBV12-3/TRBV12-4|-|TRBJ1-6|TRBD1
CASSAQGAVNNSPPHF
TGTGCCAGCAGTGCCCAGGGGGCGGTTAATAATTCACCCCCCCACTTT
>TRBV5-1|-|TRBJ2-7|-
CASSATGTNYEQYF
TGCGCCAGCAGCGCAACCGGGACGAACTACGAGCAGTACTTC
>TRBV20-1|-|TRBJ2-2|TRBD1
CSARINRDRNTGELFF
TGCAGCGCACGCATCAACCGGGACAGGAACACCGGGGAGCTGTTTTTT
>TRBV6-6|-|TRBJ2-7|-
CASRRTTLSYEQYF
TGTGCCAGCAGACGCACGACGCTCTCCTACGAGCAGTACTTC
>TRBV24-1|-|TRBJ1-2|-
CATSVGERCGYTF
TGTGCCACCAGTGTTGGAGAGAGGTGTGGCTACACCTTC
>TRBV9|-|TRBJ2-5|-
CASSPTTTSGETQYF
TGTGCCAGCAGCCCGACTACGACCTCGGGAGAGACCCAGTACTTC
>TRBV9|-|TRBJ1-6|-
CASSWGPDYNSPLHF
TGTGCCAGCAGCTGGGGGCCTGATTATAATTCACCCCTCCACTTT
>TRBV20-1|few|TRBJ1-1|TRBD1
CSALPGQGWTEAFF
TGCAGTGCTCTTCCGGGACAGGGGTGGACTGAAGCTTTCTTT
>TRBV6-5|-|TRBJ2-3|TRBD1
CASRLQGSASDTQYF
TGTGCCAGCAGGCTACAGGGGTCGGCTTCAGATACGCAGTATTTT
>TRBV4-1|-|TRBJ1-6|-
CASSQETGAEAFNSPLHF
TGCGCCAGCAGCCAAGAGACGGGGGCAGAAGCTTTTAATTCACCCCTCCACTTT
>TRBV21-1|-|TRBJ2-7|-
CASSKGSGAASSYEQYF
TGTGCCAGCAGCAAAGGATCAGGGGCGGCAAGCTCCTACGAGCAGTACTTC
>TRBV29-1|once|TRBJ2-1|-
CSAAKGGREQFF
TGCAGCGCCGCAAAGGGGGGTCGGGAGCAGTTCTTC
>TRBV12-3/TRBV12-4|once|TRBJ1-2|TRBD1
CASSRTGGRDGYTF
TGTGCCAGCAGTCGTACAGGGGGAAGAGATGGCTACACCTTC
>TRBV21-1|-|TRBJ2-7|-
CASSRGTSHGEQYF
TGTGCCAGCAGCAGAGGGACTAGCCATGGCGAGCAGTACTTC
>TRBV3-1|-|TRBJ1-5|-
CASGHGQINQPQHF
TGTGCCAGCGGCCATGGGCAAATCAATCAGCCCCAGCATTTT
>TRBV25-1|-|TRBJ2-1|TRBD1
CASSAQLRDRYNEQFF
TGTGCCAGCAGTGCCCAACTCCGGGACAGATACAATGAGCAGTTCTTC
>TRBV6-4|-|TRBJ1-1|-
CASSDIGTSEAFF
TGTGCCAGCAGTGACATCGGTACCTCTGAAGCTTTCTTT
>TRBV7-2|-|TRBJ2-7|TRBD1
CASSLKDRGSYEQYF
TGTGCCAGCAGCTTAAAGGACAGGGGAAGTTACGAGCAGTACTTC
>TRBV4-3|-|TRBJ1-5|-
CASSQDWTGNQPQHF
TGCGCCAGCAGCCAAGATTGGACGGGAAATCAGCCCCAGCATTTT
>TRBV6-5|-|TRBJ2-7|-
CASSYFRDTSYEQYF
TGTGCCAGCAGTTACTTCCGGGACACCTCCTACGAGCAGTACTTC
>TRBV12-3/TRBV12-4|few|TRBJ2-1|TRBD1
CASSSQGFPNEQFF
TGTGCCAGCAGTTCACAGGGGTTTCCCAATGAGCAGTTCTTC
>TRBV11-3|few|TRBJ2-1|-
CASSSNGYNEQFF
TGTGCCAGCAGCTCCAACGGGTACAATGAGCAGTTCTTC
>TRBV28|few|TRBJ2-1|TRBD1
CASSIAGTGYEQFF
TGTGCCAGCAGCATCGCCGGGACAGGGTATGAGCAGTTCTTC